One sample yielded the 9 T cell receptor beta chains listed below, sequenced in a study of cytomegalovirus exposure and HLA in healthy donors. Use of 60 Vbeta and 13 Jbeta primers characterized the PCR. TCRdb's copy holds only in-frame clones and misses some; the assay was immunoSEQ multiplex PCR. The table for this sample gives 150,000 or so clones. Sequencing was performed on PBMCs. These receptor sequences come from a woman in her 50s in good health and CMV-seronegative.

The J gene is TRBJ2-1, the V gene TRBV7-7, with TRBD2 matching 8 bases. Germline-derived CDR1 and CDR2 are SSHAT and FNYEAQ (reference sequence). The CDR3 has 15 residues. After removal of 5 bases from V and 10 bases from J, the junction contained 13 bases not matched to a gene. CDR3 sequence (DNA): TGTGCCAGCAGCGAAACGGGACTAGGGGTTAGCGAGCAGTTCTTC. Its protein is CASSETGLGVSEQFF. Complete variable domain (other parts from reference TRBV7-7 and TRBJ2-1): GAGVSQSPRYKVTKRGQDVTLRCDPISSHATLYWYQQALGQGPEFLTYFNYEAQPDKSGLPSDRFSAERPEGSISTLTIQRTEQRDSAMYRCASSETGLGVSEQFFGPGTRLTVL.

The V call is TRBV7-9, the J call TRBJ1-2; a weak D match, TRBD1 (5 bases). Germline V gene lookup returns CDR1 SEHNR and CDR2 FQNEAQ (reference sequence). The CDR3 extends over 15 amino acids. Deletions cut 3 bases from V and 7 bases from J, with 18 bases between. The CDR3 DNA sequence: TGTGCCAGCAGCTTGAGCCTACAGGCCACTATTGGCTACACCTTC. Translated, it gives CASSLSLQATIGYTF.

The rearrangement joins TRBV7-3 to TRBJ1-1; D is possibly TRBD1 (6 bases). The V and J ends lost 4 bases and 1 base respectively, with 10 bases between them. Germline CDR1 and CDR2: SGHTA and FQGTGA. The CDR3 length is 14 residues. CDR3 nucleotide sequence: TGTGCCAGCAGCTCCCGAGGGGGGAACACTGAAGCTTTCTTT. This sequence encodes CASSSRGGNTEAFF.

The chain links TRBV7-5 to TRBJ1-5; TRBD1, as called in the table, went unchecked against the DNA. TRBV7-5 represents a pseudogene. The CDR3 runs 18 residues. CDR3 bases: TGTGCCAGAAGGACCGATCAAGGGGGACCTAATAGCAATCAGCCCCAGCATTTT. This encodes CARRTDQGGPNSNQPQHF.

This chain connects TRBV30 to TRBJ1-2, with D perhaps matching TRBD1 (5 bases). The germline V gene encodes CDR1 GTSNPN and CDR2 SVGIG (reference sequence). This CDR3 has 13 residues. The ends were cut back, 2 bases at V and 4 bases at J, with 11 bases in the middle. DNA of the CDR3: TGTGCCTGGAGTCCAGACAGTCTCTATGGCTACACCTTC. This encodes CAWSPDSLYGYTF.

The V and J genes are TRBV11-3 and TRBJ2-1; perhaps TRBD1 as D (6 bases). Germline V gives CDR1 SGHNT, CDR2 YENEEA. Trimming took off 2 bases at V and 3 bases at J, with 8 bases between the two ends. The CDR3 length is 14 residues. CDR3 in amino acids: CASSLRTDYNEQFF. The CDR3 DNA sequence: TGTGCCAGCAGCTTAAGGACAGACTACAATGAGCAGTTCTTC.

The V and J genes are TRBV4-2 and TRBJ1-1; D not resolved. Germline V CDR1 and CDR2: LGHNA, YNFKEQ. Trimming cost V 0 bases and J 0 bases, with 17 bases left between them. The CDR3 has 18 amino acids. The CDR3 loop reads CASSQDSLIRGMNTEAFF. CDR3 nucleotide sequence: TGTGCCAGCAGCCAAGATTCCCTCATTAGAGGGATGAACACTGAAGCTTTCTTT.

V and J are TRBV4-2 and TRBJ2-3, with TRBD1 matching over 9 bases. CDR1 and CDR2 (germline): LGHNA, YNFKEQ. The V gene end was trimmed by 5 bases and the J gene end by 4 bases; junction bases not matched to a gene: 7. CDR3 length: 15 residues. The CDR3 reads CASSSLDRGPDTQYF. CDR3 in DNA: TGTGCCAGCAGCTCCCTGGACAGGGGCCCAGATACGCAGTATTTT.

The chain uses TRBV7-9 and TRBJ2-5; possibly TRBD2 for D (5 bases). Germline lookup yields CDR1 SEHNR and CDR2 FQNEAQ (reference sequence). The V end was cut by 4 bases, the J end by 4 bases, with 10 bases between. This CDR3 has 13 amino acids. The CDR3 DNA is TGTGCCAGCAGCTCGCCAGGAGGAGAGACCCAGTACTTC. Its translation is CASSSPGGETQYF.